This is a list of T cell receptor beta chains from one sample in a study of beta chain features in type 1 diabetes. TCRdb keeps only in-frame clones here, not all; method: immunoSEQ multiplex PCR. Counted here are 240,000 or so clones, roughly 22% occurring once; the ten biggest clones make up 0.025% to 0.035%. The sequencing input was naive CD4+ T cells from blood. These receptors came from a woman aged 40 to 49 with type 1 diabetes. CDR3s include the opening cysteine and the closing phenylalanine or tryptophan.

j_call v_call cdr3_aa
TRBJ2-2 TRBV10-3 CAYARVPGELFF
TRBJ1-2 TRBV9 CASSEQEINYGYTF
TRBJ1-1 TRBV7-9 CASSFDRETEAFF
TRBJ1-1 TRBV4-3 CASSQEDRGYTEAFF
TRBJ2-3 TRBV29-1 CSAPEPSTDTQYF
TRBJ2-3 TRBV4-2 CASSPRGEVTQYF
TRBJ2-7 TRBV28 CASSSHLGLEQYF
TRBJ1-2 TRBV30 CAWSATGMGTYGYTF
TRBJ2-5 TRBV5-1 CASSSPKTSPGEETQYF
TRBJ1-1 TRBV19 CASRTTGVGTEAFF
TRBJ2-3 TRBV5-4 CASSFGIGTDTQYF
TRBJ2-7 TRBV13 CASSARQGLHEQYF